This T cell receptor beta chain was found in a study of breast tumors, draining lymph nodes, adjacent tissues. CDR3 length: 16 residues. Germline V gives CDR1 SEHNR, CDR2 FQNEAQ (reference sequence). The J segment lost 0 bases and the V segment lost 3 bases, leaving 4 bases of the junction unmatched. Breast cancer patients provided tissue from their axillary draining lymph nodes. TCRdb used MiXCR to reprocess the multiplex PCR reads, holding one entry per CDR3 protein. This table holds roughly 100,000 distinct CDR3 sequences, approximately 28% found once. This clonotype was observed at least ten times.

This TCR came from a female donor with breast cancer. Some clones in this sample may be carry-over from other donors' samples. The chain carries TRBV7-9 and TRBJ2-1, with 8 nucleotides matching TRBD2. Sequenced material: axillary lymph node tissue. The CDR3 DNA follows: TGTGCCAGCAGCTTCATAGCGGGATACTCCTACAATGAGCAGTTCTTC. Encoded protein: CASSFIAGYSYNEQFF.